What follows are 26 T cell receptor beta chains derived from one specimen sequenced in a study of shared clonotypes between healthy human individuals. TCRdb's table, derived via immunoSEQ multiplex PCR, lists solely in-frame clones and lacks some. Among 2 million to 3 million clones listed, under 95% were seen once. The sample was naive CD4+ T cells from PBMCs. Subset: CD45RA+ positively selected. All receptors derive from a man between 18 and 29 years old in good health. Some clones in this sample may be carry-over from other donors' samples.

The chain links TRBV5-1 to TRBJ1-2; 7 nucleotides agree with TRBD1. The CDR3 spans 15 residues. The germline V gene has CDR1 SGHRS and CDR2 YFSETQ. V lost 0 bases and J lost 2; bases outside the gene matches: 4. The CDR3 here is CASSLGDSLNYGYTF. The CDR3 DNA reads TGCGCCAGCAGCTTGGGGGACAGCCTAAACTATGGCTACACCTTC.

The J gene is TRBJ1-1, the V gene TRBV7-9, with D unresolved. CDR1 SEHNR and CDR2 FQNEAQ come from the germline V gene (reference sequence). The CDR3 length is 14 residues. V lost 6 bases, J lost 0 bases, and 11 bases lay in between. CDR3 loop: CASRRTVVNTEAFF. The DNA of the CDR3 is TGTGCCAGCAGGCGTACAGTGGTGAACACTGAAGCTTTCTTT.

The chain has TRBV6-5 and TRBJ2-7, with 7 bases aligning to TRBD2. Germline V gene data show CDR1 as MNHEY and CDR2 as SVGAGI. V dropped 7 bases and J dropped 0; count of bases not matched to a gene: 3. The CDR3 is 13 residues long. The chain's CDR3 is CASKSGISYEQYF. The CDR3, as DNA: TGTGCCAGCAAGAGCGGGATCTCCTACGAGCAGTACTTC.

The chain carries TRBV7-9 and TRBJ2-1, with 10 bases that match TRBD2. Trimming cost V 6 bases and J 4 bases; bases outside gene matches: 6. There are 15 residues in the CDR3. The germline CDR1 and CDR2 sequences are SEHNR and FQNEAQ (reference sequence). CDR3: CASRPLAGNYNEQFF. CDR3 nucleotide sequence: TGTGCCAGCAGACCACTAGCGGGAAATTACAATGAGCAGTTCTTC.

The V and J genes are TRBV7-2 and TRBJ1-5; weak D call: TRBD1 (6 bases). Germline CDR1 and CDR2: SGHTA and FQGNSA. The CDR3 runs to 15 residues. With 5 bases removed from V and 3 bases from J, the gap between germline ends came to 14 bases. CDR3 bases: TGTGCCAGCAGCAGTCGCGACAGGTCCAATCAGCCCCAGCATTTT. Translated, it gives CASSSRDRSNQPQHF.

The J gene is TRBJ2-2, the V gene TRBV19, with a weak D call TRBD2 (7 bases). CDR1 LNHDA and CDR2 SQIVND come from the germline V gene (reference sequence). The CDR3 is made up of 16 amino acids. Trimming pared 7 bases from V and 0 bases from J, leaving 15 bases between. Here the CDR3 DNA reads TGTGCCAGTAACCCAGTAGGGGGGGCGAACACCGGGGAGCTGTTTTTT. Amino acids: CASNPVGGANTGELFF. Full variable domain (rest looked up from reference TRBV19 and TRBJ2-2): DGGITQSPKYLFRKEGQNVTLSCEQNLNHDAMYWYRQDPGQGLRLIYYSQIVNDFQKGDIAEGYSVSREKKESFPLTVTSAQKNPTAFYLCASNPVGGANTGELFFGEGSRLTVL.

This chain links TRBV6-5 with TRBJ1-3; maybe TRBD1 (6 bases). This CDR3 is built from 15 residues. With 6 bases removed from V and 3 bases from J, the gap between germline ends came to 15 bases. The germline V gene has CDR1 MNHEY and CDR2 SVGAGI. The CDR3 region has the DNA TGTGCCAGCAGCCCGACCGGGACAAGTGGAAACACCATATATTTT. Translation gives CASSPTGTSGNTIYF.

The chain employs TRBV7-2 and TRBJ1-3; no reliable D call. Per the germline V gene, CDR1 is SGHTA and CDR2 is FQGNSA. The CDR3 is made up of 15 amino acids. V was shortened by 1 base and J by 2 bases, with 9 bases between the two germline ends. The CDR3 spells CASSLVSVAGNTIYF. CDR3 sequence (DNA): TGTGCCAGCAGCTTAGTTTCGGTGGCTGGAAACACCATATATTTT.

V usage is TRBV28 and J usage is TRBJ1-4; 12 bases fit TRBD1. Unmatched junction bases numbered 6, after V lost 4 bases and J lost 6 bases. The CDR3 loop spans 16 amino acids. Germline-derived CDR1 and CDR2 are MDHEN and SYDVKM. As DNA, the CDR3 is TGTGCCAGCAGTTGGCCCGGGACAGGGGGCGATGAAAAACTGTTTTTT. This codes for CASSWPGTGGDEKLFF.

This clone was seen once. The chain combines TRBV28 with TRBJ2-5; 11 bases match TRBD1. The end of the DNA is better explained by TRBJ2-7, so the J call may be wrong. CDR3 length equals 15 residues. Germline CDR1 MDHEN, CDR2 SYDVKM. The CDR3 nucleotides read TGTGCCAGCGCAAGCTGGGGGGACAGGGGGAACGAGCAGTACTTC. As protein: CASASWGDRGNEQYF.

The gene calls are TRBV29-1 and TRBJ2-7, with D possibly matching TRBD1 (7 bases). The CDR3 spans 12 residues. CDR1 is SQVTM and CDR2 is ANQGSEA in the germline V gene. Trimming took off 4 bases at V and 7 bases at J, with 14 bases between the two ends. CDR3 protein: CSVVVTGREQYF. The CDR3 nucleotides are TGCAGCGTTGTTGTGACAGGGAGGGAGCAGTACTTC.

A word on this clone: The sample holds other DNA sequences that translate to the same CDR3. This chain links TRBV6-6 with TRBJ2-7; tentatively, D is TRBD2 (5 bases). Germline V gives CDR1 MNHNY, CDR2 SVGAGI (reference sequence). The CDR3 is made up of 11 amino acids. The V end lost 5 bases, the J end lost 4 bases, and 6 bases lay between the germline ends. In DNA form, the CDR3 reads TGTGCCAGCAGTCGGGGATACGAGCAGTACTTC. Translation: CASSRGYEQYF.

Written as DNA, the CDR3 is TGTGCCAGCCTGGGCGGGATGGGAACCCACGAGCAGTACTTC. Protein: CASLGGMGTHEQYF. This sequence joins TRBV28 and TRBJ2-5; tentative D call: TRBD2 (6 bases). The tail of the sequence fits TRBJ2-7 better, so the J call may be wrong. The CDR3 runs 14 residues. Germline lookup yields CDR1 MDHEN and CDR2 SYDVKM.

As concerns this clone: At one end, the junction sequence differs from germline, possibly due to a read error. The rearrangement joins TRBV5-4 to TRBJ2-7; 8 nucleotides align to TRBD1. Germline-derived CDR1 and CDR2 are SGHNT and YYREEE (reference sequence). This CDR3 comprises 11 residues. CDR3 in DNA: TGTGCCAGCAGCCTGGAGGGACAGGCCTCCTTC. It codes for CASSLEGQASF.

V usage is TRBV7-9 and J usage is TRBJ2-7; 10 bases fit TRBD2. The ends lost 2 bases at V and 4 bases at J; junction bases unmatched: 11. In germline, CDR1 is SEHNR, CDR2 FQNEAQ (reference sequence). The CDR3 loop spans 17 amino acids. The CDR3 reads CASSLTPTLAGTYEQYF. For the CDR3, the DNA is TGTGCCAGCAGCTTAACACCCACACTAGCGGGGACTTACGAGCAGTACTTC.

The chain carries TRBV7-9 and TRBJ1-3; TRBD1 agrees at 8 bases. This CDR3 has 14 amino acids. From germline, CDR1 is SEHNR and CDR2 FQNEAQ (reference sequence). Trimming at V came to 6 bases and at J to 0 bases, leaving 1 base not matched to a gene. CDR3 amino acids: CASRDRASGNTIYF. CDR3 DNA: TGTGCCAGCAGGGACAGGGCCTCTGGAAACACCATATATTTT. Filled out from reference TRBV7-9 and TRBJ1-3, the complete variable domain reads DTGVSQNPRHKITKRGQNVTFRCDPISEHNRLYWYRQTLGQGPEFLTYFQNEAQLEKSRLLSDRFSAERPKGSFSTLEIQRTEQGDSAMYLCASRDRASGNTIYFGEGSWLTVV.

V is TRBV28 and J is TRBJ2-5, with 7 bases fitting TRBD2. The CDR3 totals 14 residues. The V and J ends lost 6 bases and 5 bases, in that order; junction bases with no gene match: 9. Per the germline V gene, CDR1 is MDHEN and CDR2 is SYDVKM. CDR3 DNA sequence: TGTGCCAGCAGAACCCTAGCGGCTGGTGAGACCCAGTACTTC. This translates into CASRTLAAGETQYF.

CDR3 protein: CASTLNSGQGATGANVLTF. As DNA, the CDR3 is TGTGCCAGCACCCTCAACTCGGGACAGGGGGCGACTGGGGCCAACGTCCTGACTTTC. The rearrangement uses TRBV18 and TRBJ2-6; TRBD1 matches 12 bases. Germline CDR1 KGHSH, CDR2 LQKENI. This CDR3 has 19 amino acids. J lost 2 bases, V lost 8 bases, and 13 bases had no gene match.

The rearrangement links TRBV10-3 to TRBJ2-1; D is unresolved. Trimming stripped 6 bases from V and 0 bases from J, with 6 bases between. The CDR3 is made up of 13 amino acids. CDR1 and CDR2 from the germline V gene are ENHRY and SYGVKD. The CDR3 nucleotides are TGTGCCATCAGGGGAAACTCCTACAATGAGCAGTTCTTC. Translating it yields CAIRGNSYNEQFF.

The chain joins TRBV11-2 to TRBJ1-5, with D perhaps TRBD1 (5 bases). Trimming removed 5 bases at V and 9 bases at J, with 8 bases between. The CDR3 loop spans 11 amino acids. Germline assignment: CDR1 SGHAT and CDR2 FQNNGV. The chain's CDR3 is CASSQGGPQHF. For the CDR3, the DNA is TGTGCCAGCAGCCAGGGAGGGCCCCAGCATTTT.

The CDR3 coding sequence is TGTGCCAGCAGTGAGAAGGGCCCGGGGAATTCACCCCTCCACTTT. Its translation is CASSEKGPGNSPLHF. The chain couples TRBV6-1 to TRBJ1-6; D remains ambiguous. Germline lookup yields CDR1 MNHNS and CDR2 SASEGT. V was pared by 3 bases and J by 7 bases, with 13 bases between. This CDR3 has 15 amino acids.

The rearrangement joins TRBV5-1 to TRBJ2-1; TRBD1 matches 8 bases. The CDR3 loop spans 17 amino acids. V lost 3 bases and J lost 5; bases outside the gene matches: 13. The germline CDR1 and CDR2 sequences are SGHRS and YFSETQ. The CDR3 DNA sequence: TGCGCCAGCAGCTCTACCCCTACAGGGGGGTTAAACAATGAGCAGTTCTTC. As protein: CASSSTPTGGLNNEQFF.

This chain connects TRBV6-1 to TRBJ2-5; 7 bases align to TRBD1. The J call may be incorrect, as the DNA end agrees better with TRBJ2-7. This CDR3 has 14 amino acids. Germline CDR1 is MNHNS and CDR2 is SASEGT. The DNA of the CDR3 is TGTGCCAGCAGTGTCGACAGGGTATACTACGAGCAGTACTTC. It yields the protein CASSVDRVYYEQYF.

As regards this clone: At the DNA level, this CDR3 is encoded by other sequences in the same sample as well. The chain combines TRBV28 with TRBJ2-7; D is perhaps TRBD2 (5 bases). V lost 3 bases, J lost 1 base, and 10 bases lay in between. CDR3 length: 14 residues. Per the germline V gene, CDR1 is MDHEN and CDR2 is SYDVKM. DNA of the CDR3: TGTGCCAGCAGTTTGGTGGGGAGTTCCTACGAGCAGTACTTC. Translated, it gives CASSLVGSSYEQYF.

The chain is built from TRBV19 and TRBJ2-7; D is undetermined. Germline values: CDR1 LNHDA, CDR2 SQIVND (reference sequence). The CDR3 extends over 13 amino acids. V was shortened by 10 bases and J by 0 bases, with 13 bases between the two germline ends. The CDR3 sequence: CATRSLLSYEQYF. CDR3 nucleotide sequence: TGTGCCACCCGCTCGCTGCTCTCCTACGAGCAGTACTTC.

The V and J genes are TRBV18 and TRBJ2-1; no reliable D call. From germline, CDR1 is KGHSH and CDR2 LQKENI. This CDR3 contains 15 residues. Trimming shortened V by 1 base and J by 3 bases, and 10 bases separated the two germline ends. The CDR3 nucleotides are TGTGCCAGCTCACCACTTTTCGAGTACTACAATGAGCAGTTCTTC. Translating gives CASSPLFEYYNEQFF.